Listed here are 6 T cell receptor beta chains from one sample, sequenced in a study of human T cells and chemical hapten exposure. TCRdb analysed the 5' RACE reads with MiXCR anew, one entry per CDR3 protein. The sample gives under 150,000 distinct CDR3 sequences, more than 15% of which show up once; around 2.8% is in the top ten. Extraction of total RNA was performed on unfractionated whole blood. The receptors stem from a human donor in good health.

This clonotype was found a few times. The V call is TRBV7-8, the J call TRBJ1-5, with TRBD1 matching 9 bases. The CDR3 is made up of 15 amino acids. J gave up 6 bases and V 1 base, and 4 bases lay outside the gene matches. Germline V gene sequence: CDR1 SGHVS, CDR2 FQNEAQ. CDR3 DNA sequence: TGTGCCAGCAGCTTAGGGACAGGGGAGCGTCAGCCCCAGCATTTT. Residues: CASSLGTGERQPQHF.

The chain is built from TRBV28 and TRBJ2-6, with TRBD1 matching 8 bases. The V gene's germline CDR1 is MDHEN and CDR2 SYDVKM. V was clipped by 4 bases and J by 2 bases; unmatched bases: 4. This CDR3 is 16 amino acids long. The chain's CDR3 is CASSSVRGPGANVLTF. Here the CDR3 DNA reads TGTGCCAGCAGTTCCGTCAGGGGGCCTGGGGCCAACGTCCTGACTTTC.

The DNA of the CDR3 is TGTGCCAGCAGCTCATGGGGGGCCAACGTCCTGACTTTC. This codes for CASSSWGANVLTF. V gene TRBV6-1 combines with J gene TRBJ2-6; D remains ambiguous. The V end lost 6 bases, the J end lost 4 bases, and 7 bases lay between the germline ends. The CDR3 sequence is 13 residues long. CDR1 and CDR2 from the germline V gene are MNHNS and SASEGT.

The CDR3 coding sequence is TGCGCCAGCAGCCAACCGGGCAAGGGGGTGGTTAATGAGCAGTTCTTC. Translating it yields CASSQPGKGVVNEQFF. This chain joins TRBV4-1 and TRBJ2-1; D possibly corresponds to TRBD1 (6 bases). The V end lost 2 bases, the J end lost 7 bases, and 18 bases lay between the germline ends. The CDR3 spans 16 residues. CDR1 MGHRA and CDR2 YSYEKL come from the germline V gene.

The chain has TRBV6-1 and TRBJ2-1; no definite D call. Germline-derived CDR1 and CDR2 are MNHNS and SASEGT. The CDR3 runs 15 residues. Trimming left V 2 bases short and J 0 bases short, with 8 bases between. The CDR3 here is CASSEYQGSYNEQFF. In DNA form, the CDR3 reads TGTGCCAGCAGTGAATATCAAGGCTCCTACAATGAGCAGTTCTTC.

This clonotype showed up just a few times. The rearrangement uses TRBV7-3 and TRBJ1-5; D perhaps matches TRBD1 (6 bases). V lost 6 bases and J lost 0, with 12 bases in between. The CDR3 is 15 amino acids. The germline V gene encodes CDR1 SGHTA and CDR2 FQGTGA. Written as DNA, the CDR3 is TGTGCCAGCAGTCCAACAGGGACTAGCAATCAGCCCCAGCATTTT. Translated, it gives CASSPTGTSNQPQHF.